The clone carrying this TCR beta chain came up many times. This entry belongs to a study of T-cell memory formation after mild COVID-19. The ends were cut back, 0 bases at V and 3 bases at J, with 3 bases in the middle. The CDR3 contains 12 residues. Germline V gene lookup returns CDR1 SNHLY and CDR2 FYNNEI. TCRdb itself ran the 5' RACE reads through MiXCR, one entry per CDR3 protein. The sample has roughly 28,000 distinct CDR3 sequences, 10% to 15% seen once; the top ten hold about 15%. Sequencing was done on a sample of PBMCs or a T cell subset sorted from them (not recorded which). This chain connects TRBV2 to TRBJ2-7; D gene ambiguous. The clonotype originates from an adult woman who had mild COVID-19 (a few samples of this study predate the infection). Cell type and time point are not known. The CDR3, as DNA: TGTGCCAGCAGTGAAGCGGGCTACGAGCAGTACTTC. This gives the protein CASSEAGYEQYF.